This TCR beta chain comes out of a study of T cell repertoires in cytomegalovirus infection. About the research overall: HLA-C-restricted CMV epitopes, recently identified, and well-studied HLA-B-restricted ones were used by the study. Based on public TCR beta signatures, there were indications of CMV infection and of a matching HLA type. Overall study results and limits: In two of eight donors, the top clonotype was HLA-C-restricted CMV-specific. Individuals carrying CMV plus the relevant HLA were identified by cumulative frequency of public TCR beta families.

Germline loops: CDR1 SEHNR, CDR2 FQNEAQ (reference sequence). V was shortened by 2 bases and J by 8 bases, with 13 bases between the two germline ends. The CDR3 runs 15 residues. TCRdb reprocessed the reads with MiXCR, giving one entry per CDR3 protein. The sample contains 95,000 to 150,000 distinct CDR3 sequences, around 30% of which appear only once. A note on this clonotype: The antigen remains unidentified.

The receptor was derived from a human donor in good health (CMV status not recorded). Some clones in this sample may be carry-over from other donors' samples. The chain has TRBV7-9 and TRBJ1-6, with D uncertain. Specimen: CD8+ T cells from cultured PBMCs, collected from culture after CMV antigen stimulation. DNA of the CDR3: TGTGCCAGCAGCTTATCACGCGGGCTAGATTCACCCCTCCACTTT. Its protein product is CASSLSRGLDSPLHF.